The 20 T cell receptor beta chains below all came from one sample that was sequenced in a study of shared clonotypes between healthy human individuals. TCRdb's table, derived via immunoSEQ multiplex PCR, lists solely in-frame clones and lacks some. The sample consists of 2 million to 3 million clones, over 85% of them appearing once. The sample comprised naive CD4+ T cells from PBMCs. The subset was: CD45RA+ positively selected. These receptors were taken from a man aged 18 to 29 in good health. Some clones in this sample may be carry-over from other donors' samples.

The rearrangement uses TRBV28 and TRBJ1-2, with 10 bases aligning to TRBD1. The V gene's germline CDR1 is MDHEN and CDR2 SYDVKM. The trim removed 6 bases at V and 4 bases at J, leaving 8 bases unmatched. This CDR3 spans 15 amino acids. CDR3 region: CASRDSGQGGYGYTF. The CDR3 DNA reads TGTGCCAGCAGGGACTCCGGACAGGGGGGCTATGGCTACACCTTC.

This chain uses TRBV9 with TRBJ1-2, with unresolved D. Germline V CDR1 and CDR2: SGDLS, YYNGEE. CDR3 length: 14 residues. V was shortened by 0 bases and J by 4 bases, with 10 bases between the two germline ends. In DNA form, the CDR3 reads TGTGCCAGCAGCGTAGTCGCGGAAACCTATGGCTACACCTTC. It yields the protein CASSVVAETYGYTF.

V is TRBV11-2 and J is TRBJ2-2; the D gene is possibly TRBD1 (6 bases). CDR3 length equals 16 residues. Trimming stripped 5 bases from V and 2 bases from J, with 15 bases between. The V gene's germline CDR1 is SGHAT and CDR2 FQNNGV. CDR3 protein: CASSPTGSINTGELFF. In nucleotides, the CDR3 is TGTGCCAGCAGCCCTACAGGGAGTATTAACACCGGGGAGCTGTTTTTT. The complete variable domain, with remaining parts taken from reference TRBV11-2 and TRBJ2-2, reads EAGVAQSPRYKIIEKRQSVAFWCNPISGHATLYWYQQILGQGPKLLIQFQNNGVVDDSQLPKDRFSAERLKGVDSTLKIQPAKLEDSAVYLCASSPTGSINTGELFFGEGSRLTVL.

The chain is built from TRBV30 and TRBJ1-2; D not certain. V was shortened by 2 bases and J by 8 bases, with 9 bases between the two germline ends. The CDR3 length is 11 residues. Germline V gene lookup returns CDR1 GTSNPN and CDR2 SVGIG (reference sequence). The CDR3 bases are TGTGCCTGGAGTCGTACGGGGGGCTACACCTTC. Its translation: CAWSRTGGYTF.

The CDR3 sequence: CASSRRLHSGNTIYF. DNA of the CDR3: TGTGCCAGTTCTAGACGGTTACACTCTGGAAACACCATATATTTT. The chain joins TRBV28 to TRBJ1-3; D gene uncertain. Trimming removed 9 bases at V and 0 bases at J, with 15 bases between. Germline-derived CDR1 and CDR2 are MDHEN and SYDVKM. The CDR3 runs 15 residues. The full variable domain, in which reference TRBV28 and TRBJ1-3 provide the parts outside the CDR3, is DVKVTQSSRYLVKRTGEKVFLECVQDMDHENMFWYRQDPGLGLRLIYFSYDVKMKEKGDIPEGYSVSREKKERFSLILESASTNQTSMYLCASSRRLHSGNTIYFGEGSWLTVV.

This clone was seen just once. The rearrangement uses TRBV5-1 and TRBJ2-3; TRBD1 aligns across 10 bases. Germline CDR1 and CDR2: SGHRS and YFSETQ. The CDR3 is 16 amino acids. V was pared by 3 bases and J by 4 bases, with 8 bases of the junction left unmatched. CDR3 in amino acids: CASSSMGQGKSDTQYF. For the CDR3, the DNA is TGCGCCAGCAGCTCGATGGGACAGGGGAAGTCAGATACGCAGTATTTT.

The V gene is TRBV10-3, the J gene TRBJ2-7, with TRBD1 as a possible D gene (5 bases). The length of the CDR3 is 16 residues. V was shortened by 0 bases and J by 3 bases, with 15 bases between the two germline ends. Looked up from germline, CDR1 is ENHRY and CDR2 is SYGVKD. The DNA for the CDR3 is TGTGCCATCAGTGAGTCGACTCGGCAGGGTCTCTACGAGCAGTACTTC. This codes for CAISESTRQGLYEQYF.

This chain joins TRBV2 and TRBJ2-5; the D gene could be TRBD1 or TRBD2 (7 bases each). Germline-derived CDR1 and CDR2 are SNHLY and FYNNEI. The CDR3 runs 15 residues. V dropped 6 bases and J dropped 5 bases, with 19 bases sitting between them. The CDR3 loop reads CASSVSGGGRETQYF. The CDR3 DNA is TGTGCCAGCAGCGTATCAGGGGGAGGGCGGGAGACCCAGTACTTC.

The V gene is TRBV6-1, the J gene TRBJ2-1; 7 bases are shared with TRBD2. The trim removed 4 bases at V and 0 bases at J, leaving 6 bases unmatched. Germline CDR1 reads MNHNS; CDR2 reads SASEGT. The CDR3 loop spans 16 amino acids. CDR3 in amino acids: CASSAYLAVSYNEQFF. The CDR3 DNA is TGTGCCAGCAGTGCCTACCTAGCGGTCTCCTACAATGAGCAGTTCTTC.

The chain is built from TRBV10-3 and TRBJ2-3; D is perhaps TRBD1 (6 bases). V dropped 2 bases and J dropped 3 bases, with 15 bases sitting between them. The germline CDR1 and CDR2 sequences are ENHRY and SYGVKD. CDR3 length: 16 amino acids. This chain's CDR3 is CAISEGRWGQTDTQYF. The CDR3 nucleotides are TGTGCCATCAGTGAGGGTCGGTGGGGGCAGACAGATACGCAGTATTTT.

The V gene is TRBV5-1, the J gene TRBJ2-6, with D perhaps TRBD2 (5 bases). This CDR3 region has 16 residues. Trimming took off 4 bases at V and 0 bases at J, with 11 bases between the two ends. Looked up from germline, CDR1 is SGHRS and CDR2 is YFSETQ. DNA for the CDR3: TGCGCCAGCAGCAGCGGAGCTTACTCTGGGGCCAACGTCCTGACTTTC. This gives the protein CASSSGAYSGANVLTF.

V and J are TRBV19 and TRBJ2-1, with 10 bases matching TRBD2. The CDR3 covers 14 residues. V shed 6 bases and J 5 bases; nucleotides not matched to a gene: 4. The germline V gene has CDR1 LNHDA and CDR2 SQIVND (reference sequence). The CDR3 DNA follows: TGTGCCAGTAGCTGGACTAGCGGCAACAATGAGCAGTTCTTC. Translation gives CASSWTSGNNEQFF.

The sample holds one count of this clone. This sequence joins TRBV27 and TRBJ1-4; D may be TRBD1 (5 bases). The CDR3 runs to 15 residues. The ends were cut back, 3 bases at V and 7 bases at J, with 15 bases in the middle. Germline V gene sequence: CDR1 MNHEY, CDR2 SMNVEV (reference sequence). In nucleotides, the CDR3 is TGTGCCAGCAGTTTCCTCGGGACGGGGGGTGAAAAACTGTTTTTT. It specifies CASSFLGTGGEKLFF.

The chain is built from TRBV4-1 and TRBJ2-2; D is perhaps TRBD2 (6 bases). Trimming stripped 2 bases from V and 5 bases from J, with 15 bases between. CDR3 length equals 16 residues. Germline CDR1 is MGHRA and CDR2 is YSYEKL. The CDR3 bases are TGCGCCAGCAGCCAACCGGGTGGAGGGCGGACCGGGGAGCTGTTTTTT. Protein: CASSQPGGGRTGELFF.

This chain connects TRBV7-2 to TRBJ2-7, with 8 bases fitting TRBD1. CDR1 is SGHTA, CDR2 FQGNSA, per germline. This CDR3 is 14 amino acids long. V shed 1 base, J shed 6 bases, and the junction held 5 bases outside the gene matches. CDR3 in DNA: TGTGCCAGCAGCTTAGAGTCAGGGGGCGCCGAGCAGTACTTC. The encoded protein is CASSLESGGAEQYF.

CDR3 sequence reads: CATSRGRDRGWNQPQHF. The DNA for the CDR3 is TGTGCCACCAGCAGAGGAAGGGACAGGGGTTGGAATCAGCCCCAGCATTTT. The chain employs TRBV15 and TRBJ1-5; 10 bases are a match to TRBD1. The CDR3 extends over 17 amino acids. The germline V gene encodes CDR1 LNHNV and CDR2 YYDKDF (reference sequence). V was clipped by 1 base and J by 4 bases; unmatched bases: 7.

The chain recombines TRBV27 with TRBJ2-5; no reliable D call. TRBJ2-7 explains the end of the DNA better; the J call may be wrong. The CDR3 runs 11 residues. Germline CDR1 MNHEY, CDR2 SMNVEV (reference sequence). This chain's CDR3 is CASSFPYEQYF. The CDR3 nucleotides read TGTGCCAGCAGTTTCCCCTACGAGCAGTACTTC.

A word on this clone: Other DNA sequences in the sample encode the same CDR3. V and J are TRBV7-8 and TRBJ2-7; D remains ambiguous. Trimming shortened V by 2 bases and J by 4 bases, and 3 bases separated the two germline ends. The CDR3 runs 11 residues. CDR1 and CDR2 from the germline V gene are SGHVS and FQNEAQ. For the CDR3, the DNA is TGTGCCAGCAGCTTATCATACGAGCAGTACTTC. It yields the protein CASSLSYEQYF. Full variable domain (missing parts from reference TRBV7-8 and TRBJ2-7): GAGVSQSPRYKVAKRGQDVALRCDPISGHVSLFWYQQALGQGPEFLTYFQNEAQLDKSGLPSDRFFAERPEGSVSTLKIQRTQQEDSAVYLCASSLSYEQYFGPGTRLTVT.

This CDR3 reads CASSFGQGIYGYTF. The CDR3 DNA reads as TGTGCCAGCAGCTTCGGACAGGGGATCTATGGCTACACCTTC. V usage is TRBV7-8 and J usage is TRBJ1-2; 9 bases line up with TRBD1. With 3 bases clipped from V and 4 bases from J, the junction kept 3 bases outside the gene matches. Per the germline V gene, CDR1 is SGHVS and CDR2 is FQNEAQ. The CDR3 loop spans 14 amino acids. Supplemented by reference TRBV7-8 and TRBJ1-2, the full variable domain reads GAGVSQSPRYKVAKRGQDVALRCDPISGHVSLFWYQQALGQGPEFLTYFQNEAQLDKSGLPSDRFFAERPEGSVSTLKIQRTQQEDSAVYLCASSFGQGIYGYTFGSGTRLTVV.

The chain links TRBV7-2 to TRBJ1-5; the D is unclear. The germline V gene has CDR1 SGHTA and CDR2 FQGNSA. The CDR3 covers 15 residues. V was clipped by 0 bases and J by 5 bases, with 11 bases between them. CDR3 nucleotides: TGTGCCAGCAGCTTAGCGCTCTTAGGGTATCAGCCCCAGCATTTT. Residues: CASSLALLGYQPQHF.